A selection of T cell receptor beta chains follows, all from one sample in a study of shared clonotypes between healthy human individuals. Repertoires were generated with immunoSEQ multiplex PCR, while TCRdb's copy carries only in-frame clones and drops some. This sample has around 510,000 clones; 95% to 97% occur once, and the top ten carry about 0.059%. The sample taken for sequencing was naive CD4+ T cells sorted from blood. The source is a woman in her twenties or thirties in good health. CDR3s include the opening cysteine and the closing phenylalanine or tryptophan. The D gene is left open where the match is weak. Clone size is stated in some rows and not others, as once, few, many or a class when expanded.

d_call | j_call | v_call | clone_size | cdr3_nt | cdr3_aa
TRBD2 | TRBJ2-1 | TRBV4-2 | - | TGTGCCAGCAGCCCGAGCGGGAGGACGGGGAACAATGAGCAGTTCTTC | CASSPSGRTGNNEQFF
- | TRBJ2-5 | TRBV15 | - | TGTGCCACCAGCAGAGGTGGGGCCGGTGAAGAGACCCAGTACTTC | CATSRGGAGEETQYF
- | TRBJ2-5 | TRBV28 | - | TGTGCCAGCAGGCGTAGCGGACAAGAGACCCAGTACTTC | CASRRSGQETQYF
- | TRBJ1-2 | TRBV2 | - | TGTGCCAGCAGTGAGGGGCAGACGAGTAACTATGGCTACACCTTC | CASSEGQTSNYGYTF
TRBD1 | TRBJ1-2 | TRBV5-6 | - | TGTGCCAGCAGCTTGTTTTCTGCGGGACAGGATTCCCGGGGGGGCTACACCTTC | CASSLFSAGQDSRGGYTF
- | TRBJ1-2 | TRBV5-4 | once | TGTGCCAGCAGCTTCGCCAGCGTCTATGGCTACACCTTC | CASSFASVYGYTF
TRBD2 | TRBJ2-1 | TRBV10-1 | - | TGCGCCAGCAGTGGGGGGACTAGCGGGAGTGTTGATGAGCAGTTCTTC | CASSGGTSGSVDEQFF
- | TRBJ2-7 | TRBV4-2 | - | TGTGCCAGCAGCTTGGCCCAGAGCGAGCAGTACTTC | CASSLAQSEQYF
TRBD1 | TRBJ1-5 | TRBV7-2 | - | TGTGCCAGCAGCCCTGGACAGGGAAGCAATCAGCCCCAGCATTTT | CASSPGQGSNQPQHF
- | TRBJ1-2 | TRBV5-4 | - | TGTGCCAGCAGCTTGGCCTATAACTGGGAGGTGCGCTACACCTTC | CASSLAYNWEVRYTF
TRBD2 | TRBJ2-1 | TRBV7-3 | - | TGTGCCAGCAGCACCCTAGCGGGGTACAATGAGCAGTTCTTC | CASSTLAGYNEQFF
- | TRBJ2-7 | TRBV20-1 | few | TGCAGTGCCAGCCACTACGAGCAGTACTTC | CSASHYEQYF
- | TRBJ1-5 | TRBV28 | few | TGTGCCAGCAGTTTCAGGGACCAGCCCCAGCATTTT | CASSFRDQPQHF
TRBD2 | TRBJ2-2 | TRBV29-1 | - | TGCAGCGCCGGGGGGGGAGGCACCGGGGAGCTGTTTTTT | CSAGGGGTGELFF
- | TRBJ1-1 | TRBV5-1 | - | TGCGCCAGCAGCTTGGCGCTGGGACCAACCACTGAAGCTTTCTTT | CASSLALGPTTEAFF
- | TRBJ2-2 | TRBV5-4 | - | TGTGCCAGCAGCCCGCGTTCCGGGACAACCGCCGGGGAGCTGTTTTTT | CASSPRSGTTAGELFF
- | TRBJ2-7 | TRBV5-4 | - | TGTGCCAGCAACCCACAGGGAAACTACGAGCAGTACTTC | CASNPQGNYEQYF
TRBD2 | TRBJ2-1 | TRBV5-4 | - | TGTGCCAGCAGCCCGTGGACTAGCGGGAAAACTAGCTCCTACAATGAGCAGTTCTTC | CASSPWTSGKTSSYNEQFF
- | TRBJ2-2 | TRBV7-2 | - | TGTGCCAGCAGCTTATGGACTGAGACCGGGGAGCTGTTTTTT | CASSLWTETGELFF
TRBD1 | TRBJ1-4 | TRBV27 | - | TGTGCCAGCAGCTTCCAGGGGGCAACTAATGAAAAACTGTTTTTT | CASSFQGATNEKLFF
- | TRBJ2-3 | TRBV18 | - | TGTGCCAGCTCACCACAGGGAACCCGCACAGATACGCAGTATTTT | CASSPQGTRTDTQYF
- | TRBJ2-2 | TRBV19 | - | TGTGCCAGTCAGCGGTATAGCGGAGTCACCTACACCGGGGAGCTGTTTTTT | CASQRYSGVTYTGELFF
TRBD1 | TRBJ2-2 | TRBV7-8 | - | TGTGCCAGCAGCTTAAATAGAGACAGGGCCGGGGAGCTGTTTTTT | CASSLNRDRAGELFF
TRBD2 | TRBJ2-7 | TRBV4-1 | - | TGCGCCAGCAGCCAAAGCGGGGGCCTCTACGAGCAGTACTTC | CASSQSGGLYEQYF
- | TRBJ2-7 | TRBV11-2 | - | TGTGCCAGCAGCTTAGATGGTTGGGGGAAGATTTACGAGCAGTACTTC | CASSLDGWGKIYEQYF
- | TRBJ1-4 | TRBV5-1 | - | TGCGCCAGCAGCCTGGGGTATCTCGCAACTAATGAAAAACTGTTTTTT | CASSLGYLATNEKLFF
- | TRBJ1-1 | TRBV5-6 | - | TGTGCCAGCAGCTTAGAAGGGGGGACTGAAGCTTTCTTT | CASSLEGGTEAFF
- | TRBJ2-7 | TRBV2 | - | TGTGCCAGCAGTGCCCCGGATAGCAACTACGAGCAGTACTTC | CASSAPDSNYEQYF
- | TRBJ1-5 | TRBV6-1 | - | TGTGCCAGCAGTGAAGATTCGGACAGTCTTGGTCAGCCCCAGCATTTT | CASSEDSDSLGQPQHF
TRBD2 | TRBJ2-1 | TRBV28 | - | TGTGCCAGCCGAGCCACGGGACTAGCGGGAGGTGTCAATGAGCAGTTCTTC | CASRATGLAGGVNEQFF
TRBD1 | TRBJ2-2 | TRBV9 | - | TGTGCCAGCAATGGCCCTATCGGACAGGGTTACACCGGGGAGCTGTTTTTT | CASNGPIGQGYTGELFF
- | TRBJ2-3 | TRBV28 | - | TGTGCCAGCAGTTTACTGACAGGTTCGAAAGATACGCAGTATTTT | CASSLLTGSKDTQYF
TRBD1 | TRBJ2-5 | TRBV6-1 | - | TGTGCCAGCAGCCCCGAAGGCAGGGGGCAGTACTTC | CASSPEGRGQYF
TRBD1 | TRBJ2-2 | TRBV28 | - | TGTGCCAGCAGGCCCGGGACAGCGAACACCGGGGAGCTGTTTTTT | CASRPGTANTGELFF
- | TRBJ2-7 | TRBV11-2 | - | TGTGCCAGCAGCTTAGGCCTGACTATCTCCCACGAGCAGTACTTC | CASSLGLTISHEQYF
- | TRBJ1-2 | TRBV30 | - | TGTGCCTGGAGTCAGGACAGCACTACTGGCTACACCTTC | CAWSQDSTTGYTF
- | TRBJ1-1 | TRBV28 | - | TGTGCCAGCAGTAGACGACCGGACAGATTGAACACTGAAGCTTTCTTT | CASSRRPDRLNTEAFF